This T cell receptor beta chain was found in a study of graft-versus-host responses after intestinal transplantation. Study-wide findings and caveats: Present in recipient marrow, GvH clones included some that appeared first in ileum or blood. Maximum circulating GvH clone levels tracked with early post-transplant HvG decreases.

Here immunoSEQ multiplex PCR was the method, and the copy in TCRdb shows in-frame clones only, minus some. This sample has approximately 80,000 clones, with around nine tenths found just once. The CDR3 consists of 18 residues. Concerning this clone: Its specificity is unknown.

The rearrangement links TRBV1 to TRBJ1-6; the table's D call, TRBD1, has no DNA check behind it. TRBV1 is given as a pseudogene. The sequencing here drew on unstimulated CD4+ T cells sorted from spleen or lymph node cells, taken before intestinal transplant. The receptor's source is a human donor who received an intestinal transplant. The CDR3 DNA is TGCACCAGCAGCCACCCCTTCTTTGGGGGCGCCTATAATTCACCCCTCCACTTT. This encodes CTSSHPFFGGAYNSPLHF.